This TCR beta chain is from a study of blood T cell repertoires in COVID-19. Overall study: Acute and convalescent COVID-19 specimens originated in the United States, Italy and Spain. From T cells, B-cell-depleted T cells, or PBMCs came the material, which was cDNA or gDNA.

The CDR3 is made up of 12 amino acids. Trimming took off 4 bases at V and 10 bases at J, with 8 bases between the two ends. Germline loops: CDR1 MNHEY, CDR2 SVGAGI. Recovered Cohort 3 donors showed two negative PCRs, clearance, or symptom resolution. In the source study's methods: By means of reference gene primer amplification, nucleated cell counts were estimated. The assay was immunoSEQ multiplex PCR, and TCRdb's table has in-frame clones only and misses some. V and J calls and clone size come straight from that table; D and trimming were deduced from the DNA. The data hold around 390,000 clones, with around 87% observed a single time.

The sequencing sample was made of PBMCs or T cells enriched from blood (not recorded which). This sequence was found in a woman between 50 and 59 years old who had recovered from COVID-19. The V call is TRBV6-5, the J call TRBJ1-6, with D unresolved. The CDR3 sequence: CASSLGRSPLHF. For the CDR3, the DNA is TGTGCCAGCAGTTTGGGCAGGTCACCCCTCCACTTT.